Shown below are 18 T cell receptor beta chains from a single sample sequenced in a study of OX40 agonist ivuxolimab in advanced cancers. Profiling relied on immunoSEQ multiplex PCR, and the TCRdb table lists in-frame clones only, not all of them. The profile covers 80,000 or so clones, with over 85% appearing a single time and around 2.4% taken by the ten largest. Sequencing used CD4+ or CD8+ T cells sorted from blood, obtained in a trial of the OX40 agonist ivuxolimab. These receptors were taken from an adult with an advanced solid tumor such as melanoma, head and neck, liver or kidney cancer.

The V and J genes are TRBV30 and TRBJ2-7, with TRBD2 identical over 12 bases. The CDR3 sequence is 14 residues long. CDR1 GTSNPN and CDR2 SVGIG come from the germline V gene (reference sequence). V lost 4 bases, J lost 2 bases, and 3 bases stayed unmatched. The CDR3 sequence: CAWTSGRAAYEQYF. The CDR3 DNA reads as TGTGCCTGGACTAGCGGGAGGGCAGCCTACGAGCAGTACTTC. The complete variable domain, with remaining parts taken from reference TRBV30 and TRBJ2-7, reads SQTIHQWPATLVQPVGSPLSLECTVEGTSNPNLYWYRQAAGRGLQLLFYSVGIGQISSEVPQNLSASRPQDRQFILSSKKLLLSDSGFYLCAWTSGRAAYEQYFGPGTRLTVT.

The V gene is TRBV9, the J gene TRBJ2-5; D possibly uses TRBD1 or TRBD2 (5 bases each). The CDR3 loop spans 12 amino acids. V was pared by 7 bases and J by 3 bases, with 10 bases between. Germline loops: CDR1 SGDLS, CDR2 YYNGEE. CDR3 DNA: TGTGCCAGCCGGGGCCAGAAAGAGACCCAGTACTTC. This sequence encodes CASRGQKETQYF.

As to this clone: Other DNA sequences in this sample translate to the same CDR3. This chain joins TRBV5-6 and TRBJ1-1; D perhaps matches TRBD1 (5 bases). Germline CDR1 and CDR2: SGHDT and YYEEEE. The CDR3 has 15 amino acids. V lost 1 base and J lost 3, with 13 bases in between. CDR3 region: CASSLSGGGYTEAFF. In DNA form, the CDR3 reads TGTGCCAGCAGCTTGTCGGGCGGGGGGTACACTGAAGCTTTCTTT.

The rearrangement joins TRBV7-9 to TRBJ2-1; 9 positions match TRBD1. The CDR3 extends over 16 amino acids. The germline V gene has CDR1 SEHNR and CDR2 FQNEAQ (reference sequence). The V segment lost 6 bases and the J segment 3 bases; nucleotides outside the gene matches: 9. Here the CDR3 reads CASRTTGTGFYNEQFF. The CDR3 DNA follows: TGTGCCAGCAGGACGACCGGGACAGGGTTCTACAATGAGCAGTTCTTC.

The chain has TRBV7-2 and TRBJ2-7, with 7 bases fitting TRBD2. There are 15 residues in the CDR3. The trim removed 0 bases at V and 7 bases at J, leaving 9 bases unmatched. The germline V gene encodes CDR1 SGHTA and CDR2 FQGNSA. The CDR3, as DNA: TGTGCCAGCAGCTTAGCGGGAGGGCCGATGAGTGAGCAGTACTTC. Its translation is CASSLAGGPMSEQYF.

The V and J genes are TRBV6-1 and TRBJ1-3, with a weak D call TRBD1 (5 bases). The germline gives CDR1 MNHNS, CDR2 SASEGT. The CDR3 length is 13 residues. V lost 6 bases to trimming and J lost 4 bases, with 10 bases between them. CDR3 region: CASRAGHGNTIYF. CDR3 in DNA: TGTGCCAGCAGGGCAGGGCACGGAAACACCATATATTTT.

This clone is a singleton in its sample. The rearrangement uses TRBV5-4 and TRBJ1-1, with D unresolved. The CDR3 is made up of 13 amino acids. Looked up from germline, CDR1 is SGHNT and CDR2 is YYREEE (reference sequence). V lost 2 bases to trimming and J lost 0 bases, with 5 bases between them. CDR3 nucleotide sequence: TGTGCCAGCAGCTTATCGGTGAACACTGAAGCTTTCTTT. Amino acids: CASSLSVNTEAFF.

The chain employs TRBV20-1 and TRBJ2-5; D unclear. The CDR3 consists of 11 residues. V was pared by 5 bases and J by 5 bases, with 9 bases between. Germline V gene data show CDR1 as DFQATT and CDR2 as SNEGSKA (reference sequence). CDR3 nucleotide sequence: TGCAGTGCTGTCCTATGGGAGACCCAGTACTTC. This sequence encodes CSAVLWETQYF.

The chain links TRBV10-3 to TRBJ2-3, with D possibly being TRBD1 (6 bases). The CDR3 is made up of 13 amino acids. The ends were cut back, 11 bases at V and 2 bases at J, with 14 bases in the middle. Germline V gene sequence: CDR1 ENHRY, CDR2 SYGVKD. The CDR3 DNA reads as TGTGCCGCAGCCGGGACATACACAGATACGCAGTATTTT. It encodes CAAAGTYTDTQYF.

The V call is TRBV30, the J call TRBJ2-5; 7 bases map to TRBD1. This CDR3 is 12 amino acids long. V was pared by 5 bases and J by 2 bases, with 2 bases of the junction left unmatched. Germline V gene data show CDR1 as GTSNPN and CDR2 as SVGIG (reference sequence). The CDR3 region is CAWGTVQETQYF. For the CDR3, the DNA is TGTGCCTGGGGGACAGTACAAGAGACCCAGTACTTC.

Worth noting for this clone: Sequence at one end of the junction differs from germline and may be a read error. The rearrangement links TRBV7-7 to TRBJ1-6, with 10 bases lining up with TRBD1. The CDR3 contains 17 residues. Per the germline V gene, CDR1 is SSHAT and CDR2 is FNYEAQ (reference sequence). The DNA of the CDR3 is TGTGCTAGCAGCCCAACGCTAGACAGGGGGCGCGGATCACCCCTCCACTTT. This translates into CASSPTLDRGRGSPLHF.

The chain uses TRBV14 and TRBJ2-7, with 10 bases aligning to TRBD2. Unmatched junction bases numbered 9, after V lost 4 bases and J lost 6 bases. The length of the CDR3 is 15 residues. Germline CDR1 is SGHDN and CDR2 is FVKESK. This CDR3 is CASSLHLAGVGEQYF. CDR3 sequence (DNA): TGTGCCAGCAGCCTTCATCTAGCGGGAGTCGGCGAGCAGTACTTC.

The rearrangement links TRBV5-4 to TRBJ1-2; possible D gene TRBD1, 5 bases. Trimming left V 5 bases short and J 6 bases short, with 8 bases between. CDR3 size: 11 residues. CDR1 and CDR2 (germline): SGHNT, YYREEE (reference sequence). The CDR3 DNA sequence: TGTGCCAGCAGAGGGGTGGATGGCTACACCTTC. Protein: CASRGVDGYTF.

The CDR3 region has the DNA TGTGCCAGCTCACCACCTACAGGGGGGGGGAAACTGTTTTTT. It encodes CASSPPTGGGKLFF. The chain links TRBV18 to TRBJ1-4; 8 positions agree with TRBD1. This CDR3 region has 14 residues. Germline V gene lookup returns CDR1 KGHSH and CDR2 LQKENI. Unmatched junction bases numbered 5, after V lost 0 bases and J lost 11 bases.

This clone has only one observation. The chain joins TRBV5-4 to TRBJ1-6; weak D call: TRBD1 (5 bases). CDR1 and CDR2 from the germline V gene are SGHNT and YYREEE (reference sequence). The CDR3 runs to 15 residues. V lost 0 bases and J 8 bases, leaving 12 bases between the germline ends. The CDR3 region is CASSLVGARDSPLHF. The CDR3 nucleotides read TGTGCCAGCAGCTTGGTCGGGGCGAGGGATTCACCCCTCCACTTT.

V and J are TRBV14 and TRBJ1-3; tentative D call: TRBD1 (5 bases). Germline V gene sequence: CDR1 SGHDN, CDR2 FVKESK. The CDR3 loop spans 16 amino acids. The ends were cut back, 0 bases at V and 4 bases at J, with 13 bases in the middle. CDR3 region: CASSQDVGEMGNTIYF. For the CDR3, the DNA is TGTGCCAGCAGCCAAGATGTGGGGGAGATGGGAAACACCATATATTTT.

The chain is built from TRBV30 and TRBJ1-1, with D tentatively TRBD1 (6 bases). CDR3 size: 13 residues. V gave up 2 bases and J gave up 1 base, with 8 bases separating them. Germline lookup yields CDR1 GTSNPN and CDR2 SVGIG (reference sequence). CDR3 sequence reads: CAWSWTANTEAFF. The CDR3 coding sequence is TGTGCCTGGAGTTGGACAGCGAACACTGAAGCTTTCTTT.

The chain carries TRBV4-2 and TRBJ2-7; D not certain. Germline V gene sequence: CDR1 LGHNA, CDR2 YNFKEQ. V was shortened by 0 bases and J by 3 bases, with 12 bases between the two germline ends. This CDR3 spans 15 amino acids. CDR3 nucleotide sequence: TGTGCCAGCAGCCAAGACTTCTCAGATTACTACGAGCAGTACTTC. As protein: CASSQDFSDYYEQYF.